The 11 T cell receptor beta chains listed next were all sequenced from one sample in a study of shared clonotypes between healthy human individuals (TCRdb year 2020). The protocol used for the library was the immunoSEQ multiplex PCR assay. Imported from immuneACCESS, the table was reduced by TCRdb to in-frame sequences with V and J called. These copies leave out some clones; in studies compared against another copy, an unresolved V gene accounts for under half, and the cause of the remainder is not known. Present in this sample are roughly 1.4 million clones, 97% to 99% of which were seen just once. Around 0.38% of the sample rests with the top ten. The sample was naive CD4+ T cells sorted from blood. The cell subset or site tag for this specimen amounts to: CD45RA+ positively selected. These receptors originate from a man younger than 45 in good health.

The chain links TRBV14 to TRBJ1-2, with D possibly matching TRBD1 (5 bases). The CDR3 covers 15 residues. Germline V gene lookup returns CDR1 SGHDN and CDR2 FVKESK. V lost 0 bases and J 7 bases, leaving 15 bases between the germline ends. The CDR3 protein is CASSQESGLMGGYTF. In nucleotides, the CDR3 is TGTGCCAGCAGCCAAGAGTCGGGACTGATGGGTGGCTACACCTTC.

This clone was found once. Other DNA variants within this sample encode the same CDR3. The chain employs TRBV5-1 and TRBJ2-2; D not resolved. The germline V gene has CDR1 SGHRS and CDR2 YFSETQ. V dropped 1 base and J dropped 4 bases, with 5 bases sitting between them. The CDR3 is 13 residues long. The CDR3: CASSLRATGELFF. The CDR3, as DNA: TGCGCCAGCAGCTTGCGGGCCACCGGGGAGCTGTTTTTT.

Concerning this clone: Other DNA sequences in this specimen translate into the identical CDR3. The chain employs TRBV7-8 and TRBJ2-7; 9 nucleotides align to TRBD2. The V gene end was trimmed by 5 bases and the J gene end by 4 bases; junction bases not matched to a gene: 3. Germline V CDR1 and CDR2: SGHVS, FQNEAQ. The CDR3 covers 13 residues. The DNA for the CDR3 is TGTGCCAGCAGCCGTAGCGGGAGTTACGAGCAGTACTTC. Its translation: CASSRSGSYEQYF.

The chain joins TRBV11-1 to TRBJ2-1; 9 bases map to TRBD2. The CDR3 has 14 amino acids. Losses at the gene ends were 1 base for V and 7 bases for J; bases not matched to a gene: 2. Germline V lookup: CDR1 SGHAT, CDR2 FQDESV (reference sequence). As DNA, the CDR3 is TGTGCCAGCAGCTTAGGACTAGCGGCGAATGAGCAGTTCTTC. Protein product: CASSLGLAANEQFF.

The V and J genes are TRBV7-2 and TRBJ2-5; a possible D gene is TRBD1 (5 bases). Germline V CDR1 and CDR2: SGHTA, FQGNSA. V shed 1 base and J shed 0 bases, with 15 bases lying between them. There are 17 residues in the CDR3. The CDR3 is CASSLGVSGLNQETQYF. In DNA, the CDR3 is TGTGCCAGCAGCTTAGGGGTGTCAGGGCTAAACCAAGAGACCCAGTACTTC.

The CDR3 here is CASSLYWDRVVREQYF. The DNA for the CDR3 is TGTGCCAGTAGTCTGTACTGGGACAGGGTGGTTAGAGAGCAGTACTTC. The V and J genes are TRBV19 and TRBJ2-7; 9 bases align to TRBD1. The CDR3 length is 16 residues. Germline values: CDR1 LNHDA, CDR2 SQIVND (reference sequence). V was pared by 5 bases and J by 7 bases, with 15 bases of the junction left unmatched.

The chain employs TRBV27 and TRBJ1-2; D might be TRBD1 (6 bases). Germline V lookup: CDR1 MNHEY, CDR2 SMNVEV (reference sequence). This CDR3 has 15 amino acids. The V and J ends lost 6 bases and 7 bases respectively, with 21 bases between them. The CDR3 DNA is TGTGCCAGCAGACGTGAGGGGGACCGCAAGCCTGGCTACACCTTC. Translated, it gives CASRREGDRKPGYTF.

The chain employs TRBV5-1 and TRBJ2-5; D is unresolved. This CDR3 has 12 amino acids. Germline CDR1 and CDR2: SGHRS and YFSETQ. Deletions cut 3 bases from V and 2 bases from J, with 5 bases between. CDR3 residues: CASSYLQETQYF. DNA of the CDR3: TGCGCCAGCAGCTATCTACAAGAGACCCAGTACTTC.

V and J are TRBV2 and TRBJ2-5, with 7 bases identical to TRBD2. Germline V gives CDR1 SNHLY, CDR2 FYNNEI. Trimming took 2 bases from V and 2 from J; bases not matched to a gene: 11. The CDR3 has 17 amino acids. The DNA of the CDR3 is TGTGCCAGCAGTGAATCGATCCTCGCGGGAGTACAAGAGACCCAGTACTTC. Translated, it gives CASSESILAGVQETQYF.

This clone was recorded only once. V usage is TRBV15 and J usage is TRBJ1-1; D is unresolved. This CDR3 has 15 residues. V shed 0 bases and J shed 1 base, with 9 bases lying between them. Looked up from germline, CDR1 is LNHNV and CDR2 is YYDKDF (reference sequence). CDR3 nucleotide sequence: TGTGCCACCAGCAGAGAAGCAACTGGGAACACTGAAGCTTTCTTT. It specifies CATSREATGNTEAFF.

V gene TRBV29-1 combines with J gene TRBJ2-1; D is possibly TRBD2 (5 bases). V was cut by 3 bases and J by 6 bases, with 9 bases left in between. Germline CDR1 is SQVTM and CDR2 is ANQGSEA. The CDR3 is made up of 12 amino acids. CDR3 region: CSVEEVPNEQFF. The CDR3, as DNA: TGCAGCGTTGAGGAGGTTCCCAATGAGCAGTTCTTC.